One sample yielded the 29 T cell receptor beta chains listed below, sequenced in a study of shared clonotypes between healthy human individuals. Some clones are missing from TCRdb's copy, which holds only in-frame ones; the method was immunoSEQ multiplex PCR. Among 2,500,000 or so clones listed, over 85% were seen once. The sequenced sample consisted of naive CD4+ T cells sorted from blood. Regarding subset: CD45RA+ positively selected. The receptors shown here come from a man aged 18 to 30 in good health.

This sequence joins TRBV7-8 and TRBJ2-7; maybe TRBD2 (6 bases). This CDR3 contains 15 residues. CDR1 is SGHVS, CDR2 FQNEAQ, per germline. V lost 5 bases to trimming and J lost 0 bases, with 14 bases between them. The CDR3 spells CASSLRDGVSYEQYF. The CDR3 region has the DNA TGTGCCAGCAGCCTGCGGGACGGAGTCTCCTACGAGCAGTACTTC.

This clone appeared a single time. V usage is TRBV9 and J usage is TRBJ2-3; the match to TRBD2 covers 11 bases. Losses at the gene ends were 4 bases for V and 7 bases for J; bases not matched to a gene: 17. CDR1 is SGDLS, CDR2 YYNGEE, per germline. The CDR3 length is 18 residues. DNA of the CDR3: TGTGCCAGCAGCCGAGGAGGAACTAGCGGGGGTCCTGCAAATACGCAGTATTTT. Amino acid sequence: CASSRGGTSGGPANTQYF.

The chain is built from TRBV11-2 and TRBJ2-5; D perhaps matches TRBD2 (5 bases). Germline V gene sequence: CDR1 SGHAT, CDR2 FQNNGV. This CDR3 contains 15 residues. V was pared by 5 bases and J by 3 bases, with 16 bases between. In nucleotides, the CDR3 is TGTGCCAGCAGCGTTGAGGGAACAGCGGAAGAGACCCAGTACTTC. Translation: CASSVEGTAEETQYF.

The rearrangement links TRBV30 to TRBJ2-6, with D possibly being TRBD1 or TRBD2 (5 bases each). This CDR3 region has 15 residues. Trimming stripped 4 bases from V and 4 bases from J, with 14 bases between. Germline lookup yields CDR1 GTSNPN and CDR2 SVGIG (reference sequence). The CDR3 region has the DNA TGTGCCTGGATGGCCTGGGACCTAGGGGCCAACGTCCTGACTTTC. It yields the protein CAWMAWDLGANVLTF.

This clone has a single count. The chain joins TRBV9 to TRBJ1-2; possibly TRBD1 for D (5 bases). The germline V and J ends were trimmed by 3 bases and 4 bases, with 19 bases remaining between them. The CDR3 has 16 residues. Per germline, CDR1 SGDLS and CDR2 YYNGEE. The CDR3 sequence is CASSAFDSYSPYGYTF. CDR3 nucleotide sequence: TGTGCCAGCAGCGCTTTCGACAGCTACTCCCCCTATGGCTACACCTTC.

The chain has TRBV19 and TRBJ2-1; D possibly corresponds to TRBD1 (5 bases). There are 15 residues in the CDR3. Trimming took off 3 bases at V and 10 bases at J, with 19 bases between the two ends. Germline V gives CDR1 LNHDA, CDR2 SQIVND (reference sequence). The CDR3 sequence: CASSIMGLPQGEQFF. The CDR3 region has the DNA TGTGCCAGTAGTATTATGGGGCTACCGCAGGGAGAGCAGTTCTTC.

Of note for this clone: The same CDR3 is also encoded by other DNA sequences in this sample. This chain joins TRBV10-3 and TRBJ2-6; D not certain. Germline V CDR1 and CDR2: ENHRY, SYGVKD. V lost 0 bases and J 1 base, leaving 7 bases between the germline ends. This CDR3 region has 16 residues. The CDR3 here is CAISESGSSGANVLTF. Written as DNA, the CDR3 is TGTGCCATCAGTGAGTCGGGGTCTTCTGGGGCCAACGTCCTGACTTTC.

The genes are TRBV6-1 and TRBJ2-6; weak D call: TRBD2 (6 bases). CDR1 MNHNS and CDR2 SASEGT come from the germline V gene. Trimming took off 11 bases at V and 4 bases at J, with 9 bases between the two ends. The CDR3 has 12 amino acids. CDR3 DNA: TGTGCCTCCGGGGGAGGGGCCAACGTCCTGACTTTC. As protein: CASGGGANVLTF.

This clone has a handful of counts. The chain employs TRBV30 and TRBJ1-5; D is unclear. Germline CDR1 is GTSNPN and CDR2 is SVGIG (reference sequence). The CDR3 contains 14 residues. V lost 3 bases and J 7 bases, leaving 16 bases between the germline ends. CDR3 sequence reads: CAWSPKRAEQPQHF. Written as DNA, the CDR3 is TGTGCCTGGAGCCCTAAGAGGGCGGAGCAGCCCCAGCATTTT.

To note about this clone: At the DNA level, this CDR3 is encoded by other sequences in the same sample as well. The chain combines TRBV15 with TRBJ2-3, with a weak D call TRBD2 (6 bases). Germline V lookup: CDR1 LNHNV, CDR2 YYDKDF (reference sequence). This CDR3 has 16 amino acids. With 0 bases removed from V and 1 base from J, the gap between germline ends came to 11 bases. CDR3 sequence: CATSRDRGGGTDTQYF. The CDR3 DNA reads TGTGCCACCAGCAGAGATCGAGGCGGGGGCACAGATACGCAGTATTTT.

J is TRBJ2-4 and V is TRBV6-1; 10 nucleotides line up with TRBD1. Germline V gives CDR1 MNHNS, CDR2 SASEGT. After removal of 6 bases from V and 6 bases from J, the junction contained 5 bases not matched to a gene. This CDR3 contains 14 residues. Here the CDR3 reads CASSGGQGRNIQYF. CDR3 nucleotides: TGTGCCAGCAGCGGGGGACAGGGGAGAAACATTCAGTACTTC.

CDR3 in DNA: TGTGCCAGCAGCCCGAGGCTCGGGGCGCAGTATTTT. This sequence encodes CASSPRLGAQYF. The chain carries TRBV7-2 and TRBJ2-3; D may be TRBD2 (5 bases). Germline CDR1 and CDR2: SGHTA and FQGNSA. Trimming stripped 5 bases from V and 10 bases from J, with 13 bases between. CDR3 size: 12 residues.

The V call is TRBV2, the J call TRBJ2-2, with unresolved D. The ends were cut back, 4 bases at V and 3 bases at J, with 6 bases in the middle. Germline loops: CDR1 SNHLY, CDR2 FYNNEI. This CDR3 contains 13 residues. CDR3 amino acids: CASSAFDTGELFF. The DNA for the CDR3 is TGTGCCAGCAGTGCATTCGACACCGGGGAGCTGTTTTTT. Full variable domain (missing parts from reference TRBV2 and TRBJ2-2): EPEVTQTPSHQVTQMGQEVILRCVPISNHLYFYWYRQILGQKVEFLVSFYNNEISEKSEIFDDQFSVERPDGSNFTLKIRSTKLEDSAMYFCASSAFDTGELFFGEGSRLTVL.

V and J are TRBV9 and TRBJ2-3, with TRBD2 matching over 13 bases. Trimming at V came to 1 base and at J to 1 base, leaving 6 bases not matched to a gene. Germline values: CDR1 SGDLS, CDR2 YYNGEE. The CDR3 is 18 residues long. CDR3 protein: CASSVRGTSGKGTDTQYF. DNA for the CDR3: TGTGCCAGCAGCGTAAGAGGGACTAGCGGGAAGGGCACAGATACGCAGTATTTT.

This chain uses TRBV7-9 with TRBJ1-1, with D unresolved. The CDR3 is 16 amino acids. The germline gives CDR1 SEHNR, CDR2 FQNEAQ (reference sequence). V dropped 5 bases and J dropped 10 bases, with 26 bases sitting between them. In DNA form, the CDR3 reads TGTGCCAGCAGCCCGGGGATTTCGTCAATGGTGGTCGGAGCTTTCTTT. It yields the protein CASSPGISSMVVGAFF.

The rearrangement links TRBV11-2 to TRBJ1-1, with 10 nucleotides matching TRBD1. Germline CDR1 SGHAT, CDR2 FQNNGV. CDR3 length: 15 amino acids. V gave up 5 bases and J gave up 3 bases; unmatched junction bases: 6. CDR3 residues: CASSTDRGTYTEAFF. The DNA of the CDR3 is TGTGCCAGCAGCACGGACAGGGGGACCTACACTGAAGCTTTCTTT.

Concerning this clone itself: Other nucleotide sequences from this sample produce the same CDR3. The chain has TRBV18 and TRBJ2-4; no reliable D call. This CDR3 spans 12 amino acids. Trimming removed 1 base at V and 5 bases at J, with 3 bases between. Germline CDR1 is KGHSH and CDR2 is LQKENI. Here the CDR3 reads CASSPQENIQYF. For the CDR3, the DNA is TGTGCCAGCTCACCACAGGAAAACATTCAGTACTTC.

The V call is TRBV10-3, the J call TRBJ2-1; no firm D call. V lost 5 bases to trimming and J lost 6 bases, with 14 bases between them. This CDR3 has 14 residues. Germline V lookup: CDR1 ENHRY, CDR2 SYGVKD. The CDR3 here is CAISSETILNEQFF. Here the CDR3 DNA reads TGTGCCATCAGTTCTGAAACCATTCTCAATGAGCAGTTCTTC.

V usage is TRBV25-1 and J usage is TRBJ2-1; TRBD2 agrees at 9 bases. V lost 3 bases and J lost 7; bases outside the gene matches: 10. The CDR3 length is 16 residues. Germline CDR1 and CDR2: MGHDK and SYGVNS. CDR3 amino acids: CASSESWRGGRNEQFF. In nucleotides, the CDR3 is TGTGCCAGCAGTGAGAGTTGGCGGGGGGGCCGGAATGAGCAGTTCTTC. The entire variable domain, with the rest obtained from reference TRBV25-1 and TRBJ2-1, is as follows: EADIYQTPRYLVIGTGKKITLECSQTMGHDKMYWYQQDPGMELHLIHYSYGVNSTEKGDLSSESTVSRIRTEHFPLTLESARPSHTSQYLCASSESWRGGRNEQFFGPGTRLTVL.

The chain has TRBV7-2 and TRBJ2-5, with 10 bases matching TRBD2. The CDR3 is 15 residues long. The V segment lost 4 bases and the J segment 5 bases; nucleotides outside the gene matches: 7. The V gene's germline CDR1 is SGHTA and CDR2 FQGNSA. The DNA of the CDR3 is TGTGCCAGCAGCTCAAGCGGGAGGGCCTCGGAGACCCAGTACTTC. Residues: CASSSSGRASETQYF.

Comments on this clone: In the same sample, other DNA sequences code for this CDR3. J is TRBJ2-3 and V is TRBV5-4; perhaps TRBD2 as D (5 bases). The ends were cut back, 0 bases at V and 1 base at J, with 6 bases in the middle. The CDR3 sequence is 14 residues long. CDR1 is SGHNT and CDR2 is YYREEE in the germline V gene (reference sequence). CDR3 DNA sequence: TGTGCCAGCAGCTTGGAGGGAGGCACAGATACGCAGTATTTT. This sequence encodes CASSLEGGTDTQYF.

This chain links TRBV7-9 with TRBJ2-3, with unresolved D. From germline, CDR1 is SEHNR and CDR2 FQNEAQ (reference sequence). Deletions cut 2 bases from V and 1 base from J, with 10 bases between. CDR3 length equals 15 residues. CDR3 residues: CASSLLPTRTDTQYF. For the CDR3, the DNA is TGTGCCAGCAGCTTATTACCTACTCGCACAGATACGCAGTATTTT. The full variable domain, with the rest looked up from reference TRBV7-9 and TRBJ2-3, is DTGVSQNPRHKITKRGQNVTFRCDPISEHNRLYWYRQTLGQGPEFLTYFQNEAQLEKSRLLSDRFSAERPKGSFSTLEIQRTEQGDSAMYLCASSLLPTRTDTQYFGPGTRLTVL.

The gene calls are TRBV30 and TRBJ2-7, with D possibly matching TRBD1 (6 bases). This CDR3 has 13 residues. Trimming stripped 3 bases from V and 1 base from J, with 10 bases between. Germline CDR1 and CDR2: GTSNPN and SVGIG (reference sequence). CDR3 residues: CAWRDGTSYEQYF. In DNA form, the CDR3 reads TGTGCCTGGAGGGACGGGACATCCTACGAGCAGTACTTC. Complete variable domain (other parts from reference TRBV30 and TRBJ2-7): SQTIHQWPATLVQPVGSPLSLECTVEGTSNPNLYWYRQAAGRGLQLLFYSVGIGQISSEVPQNLSASRPQDRQFILSSKKLLLSDSGFYLCAWRDGTSYEQYFGPGTRLTVT.

The chain joins TRBV6-5 to TRBJ2-7, with a possible D match to TRBD2 (6 bases). Trimming took 4 bases from V and 4 from J, leaving 14 bases between them. The germline CDR1 and CDR2 sequences are MNHEY and SVGAGI. This CDR3 spans 14 amino acids. CDR3 bases: TGTGCCAGCAGTTCTGTCGGGGGTTCGTACGAGCAGTACTTC. This encodes CASSSVGGSYEQYF.

This sequence joins TRBV29-1 and TRBJ2-1, with D uncertain. The V gene's germline CDR1 is SQVTM and CDR2 ANQGSEA. V was pared by 2 bases and J by 1 base, with 15 bases between. The CDR3 contains 16 residues. The CDR3 bases are TGCAGCGTTGAAACTATGTGGGCCTCTTCCTACAATGAGCAGTTCTTC. This translates into CSVETMWASSYNEQFF.

This chain links TRBV6-5 with TRBJ2-3, with D hard to call. Looked up from germline, CDR1 is MNHEY and CDR2 is SVGAGI. V was pared by 9 bases and J by 8 bases, with 21 bases between. The CDR3 has 14 amino acids. The CDR3 protein is CASFPGRFSITQYF. DNA for the CDR3: TGTGCCAGTTTTCCTGGACGGTTCAGTATTACGCAGTATTTT.

Notes on this clone: Because the CDR3 is missing its conserved closing phenylalanine or tryptophan, this is likely a read error. It is unclear where the CDR3 begins or ends on the DNA, so no DNA is shown, and the CDR3 is as TCRdb lists it. The genes are TRBV23-1 and TRBJ1-2. TRBV23-1 counts as an open reading frame of uncertain function. The length of the CDR3 is 8 amino acids, counting both ends. The CDR3 here is CASSQPLG.

About this clone itself: The sample contains more than one DNA sequence encoding this CDR3. The genes are TRBV6-1 and TRBJ2-5; TRBD1 matches at 10 bases. V gave up 4 bases and J gave up 5 bases; unmatched junction bases: 4. Germline CDR1 reads MNHNS; CDR2 reads SASEGT. This CDR3 is built from 14 residues. CDR3 in amino acids: CASSGQGAGETQYF. The DNA for the CDR3 is TGTGCCAGCAGTGGACAGGGGGCGGGGGAGACCCAGTACTTC.

This clone has only one observation. The chain carries TRBV6-5 and TRBJ2-1; 7 positions agree with TRBD1. The CDR3 covers 13 residues. In germline, CDR1 is MNHEY, CDR2 SVGAGI. V shed 5 bases, J shed 8 bases, and the junction held 6 bases outside the gene matches. The CDR3 DNA reads as TGTGCCAGCAGTAGGGGACAGAATCATGAGCAGTTCTTC. Translated: CASSRGQNHEQFF.